A single TCR beta chain is shown here with its context. As handled by the study authors: Using reference gene primer amplification, nucleated cell counts were estimated. Clones were read by immunoSEQ multiplex PCR, and TCRdb kept only the in-frame ones, dropping some. D and trimming were read from the DNA, whereas the V and J calls and clone size are those reported in that table. This table holds about 37,000 clones, around 86% found once. The data were obtained in a study of blood T cell repertoires in COVID-19. Study information: Spain, Italy and the United States supplied samples that represented acute and convalescent COVID-19. The analysed material was cDNA or gDNA that came from T cells, B-cell-depleted T cells, or PBMCs.

This CDR3 region has 16 residues. Per the germline V gene, CDR1 is LNHDA and CDR2 is SQIVND (reference sequence). V gave up 4 bases and J gave up 3 bases; unmatched junction bases: 8. The chain combines TRBV19 with TRBJ1-1; TRBD1 matches at 10 bases. The sequenced sample was peripheral blood. The source of this sequence is a human donor in a cohort sampled during active COVID-19. CDR3 residues: CASSSRDRGYYTEAFF. DNA for the CDR3: TGTGCCAGTAGTAGCCGGGACAGGGGTTACTACACTGAAGCTTTCTTT.